These T cell receptor beta chains were read from a single sample in a study of T-cell reconstitution after alpha-beta-depleted transplantation in children. TCRdb reprocessed the PCR reads via MiXCR and lists one record per CDR3 protein. This table has under 140,000 distinct CDR3 sequences, 10% appearing once. The starting material was PBMCs from the stem cell graft donor, obtained from the stem cell graft. These receptors were obtained from a human donor who donated a stem cell graft to a child with acute lymphoblastic leukemia. CDR3s include the opening cysteine and the closing phenylalanine or tryptophan. D genes are given only for firm matches. Clone sizes are shown as once, few or many counts, or a class when the clone is expanded.

d_gene: .
v_gene: TRBV9
j_gene: TRBJ2-5
abundance: many
CDR3nt: TGTGCCAGCAGCTACCGTGGGGGGAGGGAGACCCAGTACTTC
CDR3aa: CASSYRGGRETQYF

d_gene: .
v_gene: TRBV25-1
j_gene: TRBJ2-7
abundance: few
CDR3nt: TGTGCCAGCAGTGAATGGAACAGACCTTACGAGCAGTACTTC
CDR3aa: CASSEWNRPYEQYF

d_gene: .
v_gene: TRBV7-2
j_gene: TRBJ2-3
abundance: many
CDR3nt: TGTGCCAGCAGCTTAGCGTCGGCCACAGATACGCAGTATTTT
CDR3aa: CASSLASATDTQYF

d_gene: .
v_gene: TRBV5-1
j_gene: TRBJ2-5
abundance: many
CDR3nt: TGCGCCAGCAGGTCCGGGACGCCCCAAGAGACCCAGTACTTC
CDR3aa: CASRSGTPQETQYF

d_gene: .
v_gene: TRBV9
j_gene: TRBJ2-1
abundance: many
CDR3nt: TGTGCCAGCAGCGCTTTGGACCAGAGAAGGCACAATGAGCAGTTCTTC
CDR3aa: CASSALDQRRHNEQFF

d_gene: .
v_gene: TRBV29-1
j_gene: TRBJ2-2
abundance: many
CDR3nt: TGCAGCGTTGTTCGCGACTTGAACACCGGGGAGCTGTTTTTT
CDR3aa: CSVVRDLNTGELFF

d_gene: .
v_gene: TRBV5-1
j_gene: TRBJ2-7
abundance: many
CDR3nt: TGCGCCAGCAGCCCCGATGCCTACGAGCAGTACTTC
CDR3aa: CASSPDAYEQYF

d_gene: .
v_gene: TRBV7-2
j_gene: TRBJ2-5
abundance: once
CDR3nt: TGTGCCAGCAGCTTTTCGGGTTGGGGGGACACAGAGACCCAGTACTTC
CDR3aa: CASSFSGWGDTETQYF

d_gene: .
v_gene: TRBV7-2
j_gene: TRBJ1-6
abundance: many
CDR3nt: TGTGCCAGCAGCCCCCCGAAAGGGGGGTGGACACCCCTCCACTTT
CDR3aa: CASSPPKGGWTPLHF

d_gene: TRBD1
v_gene: TRBV9
j_gene: TRBJ1-1
abundance: few
CDR3nt: TGTGCCAGCAGCAACACAGGGGGCAGGGACACTGAAGCTTTCTTT
CDR3aa: CASSNTGGRDTEAFF

d_gene: .
v_gene: TRBV29-1
j_gene: TRBJ2-7
abundance: many
CDR3nt: TGCAGCGTTGATTCGTCCCCGACCGGGTCAACCTACGAGCAGTACTTC
CDR3aa: CSVDSSPTGSTYEQYF

d_gene: .
v_gene: TRBV20-1
j_gene: TRBJ1-2
abundance: many
CDR3nt: TGCAGTGCTAGGGCAGGCAACTATGGCTACACCTTC
CDR3aa: CSARAGNYGYTF

d_gene: TRBD1
v_gene: TRBV20-1
j_gene: TRBJ2-6
abundance: many
CDR3nt: TGCAGTGCTAGAGAGACCCGGGACAGGCTCTCCTCTGGGGCCAACGTCCTGACTTTC
CDR3aa: CSARETRDRLSSGANVLTF

d_gene: TRBD1
v_gene: TRBV7-2
j_gene: TRBJ2-4
abundance: few
CDR3nt: TGTGCCAGCAGCTTGGAGGACAGGGGTAAAAACATTCAGTACTTC
CDR3aa: CASSLEDRGKNIQYF

d_gene: TRBD1
v_gene: TRBV12-3/TRBV12-4
j_gene: TRBJ2-3
abundance: many
CDR3nt: TGTGCCAGCAGTGGACAGGCTGAAGCCATCAAGGGCACAGATACGCAGTATTTT
CDR3aa: CASSGQAEAIKGTDTQYF

d_gene: .
v_gene: TRBV5-1
j_gene: TRBJ1-1
abundance: many
CDR3nt: TGCGCCAGCAGCTTGCTCTCTGGGTCGAACACTGAAGCTTTCTTT
CDR3aa: CASSLLSGSNTEAFF

d_gene: .
v_gene: TRBV20-1
j_gene: TRBJ2-7
abundance: many
CDR3nt: TGCAGTGCTACCTCGGGACACCGAAGCTCCTACGAGCAGTACTTC
CDR3aa: CSATSGHRSSYEQYF

d_gene: .
v_gene: TRBV5-1
j_gene: TRBJ1-1
abundance: many
CDR3nt: TGCGCCAGCAGCATTCGGGCGGCGCGGAACACTGAAGCTTTCTTT
CDR3aa: CASSIRAARNTEAFF

d_gene: .
v_gene: TRBV6-2/TRBV6-3
j_gene: TRBJ1-1
abundance: many
CDR3nt: TGTGCCAGCAGTTACCAGGGTACTCCGACTGAAGCTTTCTTT
CDR3aa: CASSYQGTPTEAFF

d_gene: .
v_gene: TRBV7-3
j_gene: TRBJ2-5
abundance: many
CDR3nt: TGTGCCAGCAGCTCAACACGACAAGAGACCCAGTACTTC
CDR3aa: CASSSTRQETQYF